What follows is one T cell receptor beta chain and its context. Its antigen is unidentified. V lost 2 bases, J lost 4 bases, and 10 bases lay in between. CDR1 LNHDA and CDR2 SQIVND come from the germline V gene (reference sequence). The CDR3 is 14 amino acids. The data were obtained in a study of cytomegalovirus exposure and HLA in healthy donors. Vbeta (60) and Jbeta (13) primers were used in the PCR. Clones were read by immunoSEQ multiplex PCR, and TCRdb kept only the in-frame ones, dropping some. Here the sample spans some 180,000 clones, roughly 80% being singletons. Overall study results and limits: A later analysis by the authors found several of the most significant clusters apparently linked to common viral pathogens. Earlier findings revealed that most TCR beta V segments proved productive either about 87% or about 30% of the time. Analysis was performed later, and it showed HLA-associated TCR beta chains to be more clonally expanded than equally common others. The listing of 150 or so TCR beta chains classed them as cytomegalovirus-associated.

Sequencing used PBMCs. The genes are TRBV19 and TRBJ2-3; TRBD2 might be the D (5 bases). The clonotype comes from a female donor in good health and CMV-seronegative. CDR3 DNA sequence: TGTGCCAGTAGTATAAGGACTCCCGCAGATACGCAGTATTTT. Translating gives CASSIRTPADTQYF.